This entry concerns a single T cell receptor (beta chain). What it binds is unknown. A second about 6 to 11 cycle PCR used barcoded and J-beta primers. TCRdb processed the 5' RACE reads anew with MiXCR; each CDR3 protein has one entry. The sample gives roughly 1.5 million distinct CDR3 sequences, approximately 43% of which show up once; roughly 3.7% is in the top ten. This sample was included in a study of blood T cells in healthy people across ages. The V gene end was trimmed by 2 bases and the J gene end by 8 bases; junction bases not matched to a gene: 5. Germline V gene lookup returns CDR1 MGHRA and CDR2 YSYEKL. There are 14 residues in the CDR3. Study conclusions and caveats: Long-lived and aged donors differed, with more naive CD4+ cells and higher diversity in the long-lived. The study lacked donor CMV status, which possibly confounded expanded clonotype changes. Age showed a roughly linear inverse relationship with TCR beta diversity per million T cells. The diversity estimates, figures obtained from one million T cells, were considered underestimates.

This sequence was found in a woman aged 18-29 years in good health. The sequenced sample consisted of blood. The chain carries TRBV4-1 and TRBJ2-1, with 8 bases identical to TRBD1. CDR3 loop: CASSQRQGIDEQFF. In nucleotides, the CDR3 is TGCGCCAGCAGCCAACGACAGGGGATCGATGAGCAGTTCTTC.